This entry lists 5 T cell receptor beta chains sequenced from one sample in a study of blood T cell repertoires in COVID-19 (dated by TCRdb to 2018 to 2021). The protocol used for the library was the immunoSEQ multiplex PCR assay. TCRdb took this table from immuneACCESS and kept in-frame rearrangements with V and J called. Such tables lack part of the clones; where checked against another copy, unresolved V genes explain under half of the gap, and the rest is unexplained. The sample table contains 200,000 or so clones; only one count was recorded for around 90% of them. The ten largest clones add up to 3.7% of the sample. The source material was PBMCs or T cells enriched from blood (not recorded which). These receptors all stem from a woman in her 30s who had been exposed to COVID-19.

The V call is TRBV5-1, the J call TRBJ2-3; 9 bases match TRBD2. The J segment lost 1 base and the V segment lost 1 base, leaving 4 bases of the junction unmatched. Germline V gene sequence: CDR1 SGHRS, CDR2 YFSETQ. The CDR3 is 16 amino acids. CDR3 DNA: TGCGCCAGCAGCTTGCAGGCGGGAGGGGGCACAGATACGCAGTATTTT. It yields the protein CASSLQAGGGTDTQYF. Filled out from reference TRBV5-1 and TRBJ2-3, the complete variable domain reads KAGVTQTPRYLIKTRGQQVTLSCSPISGHRSVSWYQQTPGQGLQFLFEYFSETQRNKGNFPGRFSGRQFSNSRSEMNVSTLELGDSALYLCASSLQAGGGTDTQYFGPGTRLTVL.

The gene calls are TRBV2 and TRBJ2-1; D perhaps matches TRBD1 (6 bases). The CDR3 has 15 amino acids. Between the trimmed V and J ends, which lost 4 bases and 4 bases, there was a span of 14 bases. Germline V gene lookup returns CDR1 SNHLY and CDR2 FYNNEI. In DNA, the CDR3 is TGTGCCAGCAGTGTGGTGGGGACAAAGTACAATGAGCAGTTCTTC. Translating it yields CASSVVGTKYNEQFF.

The rearrangement uses TRBV3-1 (or the pseudogene TRBV3-2) and TRBJ1-1; D call uncertain. Trimming pared 4 bases from V and 4 bases from J, leaving 10 bases between. The CDR3 has 13 residues. Germline V gives CDR1 LGHDT, CDR2 YNNKEL (reference sequence). CDR3 in amino acids: CASSPSRGTEAFF. The CDR3 DNA sequence: TGTGCCAGCAGCCCCTCACGAGGCACTGAAGCTTTCTTT.

This clone was observed a handful of times. V is TRBV5-1 and J is TRBJ1-2; no clear D gene. V gave up 0 bases and J gave up 0 bases, with 12 bases separating them. CDR3 length: 16 amino acids. Germline lookup yields CDR1 SGHRS and CDR2 YFSETQ. Here the CDR3 DNA reads TGCGCCAGCAGCTTGGATATCGCAGTGACTAACTATGGCTACACCTTC. This gives the protein CASSLDIAVTNYGYTF.

The chain uses TRBV14 and TRBJ1-2; possibly TRBD1 for D (5 bases). The germline V gene has CDR1 SGHDN and CDR2 FVKESK. V was cut by 6 bases and J by 5 bases, with 16 bases left in between. The CDR3 is 14 amino acids. The CDR3 DNA reads TGTGCCAGCAGTCCTCGGGGGGGGATTTATGGCTACACCTTC. Translated, it gives CASSPRGGIYGYTF.